This T cell receptor beta chain was identified during a study of blood T cell repertoires in COVID-19. The overall study: Material from acute and convalescent COVID-19 was sourced from the United States, Italy and Spain. Sample material is recorded as cDNA or gDNA derived from T cells, B-cell-depleted T cells, or PBMCs.

V lost 2 bases, J lost 5 bases, and 13 bases lay in between. Per the germline V gene, CDR1 is SGHRS and CDR2 is YFSETQ. The CDR3 is 15 amino acids. Profiling relied on immunoSEQ multiplex PCR, and the TCRdb table lists in-frame clones only, not all of them. This table holds 490,000 or so clones, about 85% found once. Participants' own reports of clinical history determined their cohort assignment. Two negative PCRs, clearance, or symptom resolution were required of recovered Cohort 3 donors. Sequenced material: PBMCs or T cells enriched from blood (not recorded which). The J gene is TRBJ2-2, the V gene TRBV5-1, with D perhaps TRBD1 (5 bases). This receptor was obtained from a woman in her sixties who had recovered from COVID-19. The CDR3 DNA reads TGCGCCAGCAGCTTTGAGTCAGGGTTAACCGGGGAGCTGTTTTTT. Translation: CASSFESGLTGELFF.